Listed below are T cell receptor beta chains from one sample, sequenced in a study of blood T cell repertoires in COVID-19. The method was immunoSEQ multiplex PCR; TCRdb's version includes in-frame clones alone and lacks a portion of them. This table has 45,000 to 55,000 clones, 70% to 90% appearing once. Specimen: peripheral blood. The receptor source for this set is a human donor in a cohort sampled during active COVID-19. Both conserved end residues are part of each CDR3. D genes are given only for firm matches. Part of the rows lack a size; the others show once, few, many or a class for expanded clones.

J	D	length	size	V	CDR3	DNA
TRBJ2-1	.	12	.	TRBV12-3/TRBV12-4	CASSLSGGRQFF	TGTGCCAGCAGTTTATCTGGGGGCAGGCAGTTCTTC
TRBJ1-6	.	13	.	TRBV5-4	CASSLAGLSPLHF	TGTGCCAGCAGCTTGGCAGGGCTTTCACCCCTCCACTTT
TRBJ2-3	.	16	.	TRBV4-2	CASSQSLTLLTDTQYF	TGTGCCAGCAGCCAATCCCTAACGCTCCTCACAGATACGCAGTATTTT
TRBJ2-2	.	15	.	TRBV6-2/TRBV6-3	CASSYGLANTGELFF	TGTGCCAGCAGTTATGGCCTCGCGAACACCGGGGAGCTGTTTTTT
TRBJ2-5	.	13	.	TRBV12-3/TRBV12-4	CASSSGVQETQYF	TGTGCCAGCAGTTCGGGGGTTCAAGAGACCCAGTACTTC
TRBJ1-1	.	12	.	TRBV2	CASSLNGVWAFF	TGTGCCAGCAGCCTAAACGGGGTTTGGGCTTTCTTT
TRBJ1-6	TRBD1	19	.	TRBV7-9	CASSLKGQGASSYNSPLHF	TGTGCCAGCAGCTTAAAGGGACAGGGGGCCAGCTCCTATAATTCACCCCTCCACTTT
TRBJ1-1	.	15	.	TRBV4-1	CASSQGPGRGAEAFF	TGCGCCAGCAGCCAAGGGCCGGGTAGGGGCGCTGAAGCTTTCTTT
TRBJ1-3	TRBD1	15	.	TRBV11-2	CASSFDLQGRNTIYF	TGTGCCAGCAGCTTCGACTTACAGGGGAGAAACACCATATATTTT
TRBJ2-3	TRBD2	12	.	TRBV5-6	CASSSRLASQYF	TGTGCCAGCAGCTCCAGACTAGCTTCGCAGTATTTT
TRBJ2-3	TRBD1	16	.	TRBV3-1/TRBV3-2	CASSLTGVTGTDTQYF	TGTGCCAGCAGCCTAACAGGGGTCACTGGCACAGATACGCAGTATTTT
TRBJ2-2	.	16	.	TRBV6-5	CASSYSRLADTGELFF	TGTGCCAGCAGTTACTCGCGCCTGGCGGACACCGGGGAGCTGTTTTTT
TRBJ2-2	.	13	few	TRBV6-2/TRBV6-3	CASSYRGSGELFF	TGTGCCAGCAGTTACCGGGGTAGCGGGGAGCTGTTTTTT
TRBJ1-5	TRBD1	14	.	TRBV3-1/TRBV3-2	CASSQLQGNQPQHF	TGTGCCAGCAGCCAATTACAGGGGAATCAGCCCCAGCATTTT
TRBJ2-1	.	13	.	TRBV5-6	CASSGFKGEGQFF	TGTGCCAGCAGCGGATTTAAGGGCGAGGGGCAGTTCTTC
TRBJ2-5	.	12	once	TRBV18	CASSSYQETQYF	TGTGCCAGCTCGTCGTACCAAGAGACCCAGTACTTC
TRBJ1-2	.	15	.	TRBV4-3	CASSQDGGRVYGYTF	TGCGCCAGCAGCCAAGATGGGGGCAGGGTCTATGGCTACACCTTC
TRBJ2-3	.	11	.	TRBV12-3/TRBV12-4	CASTPGDTQYF	TGTGCCAGCACCCCGGGAGATACGCAGTATTTT
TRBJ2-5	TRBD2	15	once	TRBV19	CASAPPGGSQETQYF	TGTGCCAGCGCTCCCCCGGGAGGCTCCCAAGAGACCCAGTACTTC
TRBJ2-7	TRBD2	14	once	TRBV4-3	CASSGGGDRHEQYF	TGCGCCAGCAGCGGCGGGGGGGATCGGCACGAGCAGTACTTC
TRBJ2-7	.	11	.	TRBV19	CASSGGSEQYF	TGTGCCAGTAGTGGAGGGTCCGAGCAGTACTTC
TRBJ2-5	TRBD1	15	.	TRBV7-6	CASSNAGTGGETQYF	TGTGCCAGCAGCAACGCCGGGACAGGCGGCGAGACCCAGTACTTC
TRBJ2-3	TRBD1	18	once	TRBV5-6	CASSYVLPDRSYTDTQYF	TGTGCCAGCAGTTACGTTCTCCCGGACAGGTCCTACACAGATACGCAGTATTTT
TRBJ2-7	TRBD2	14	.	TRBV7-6	CASSLAAGAYEQYF	TGTGCCAGCAGCTTAGCAGCGGGGGCCTACGAGCAGTACTTC
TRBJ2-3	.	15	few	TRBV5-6	CASSGLGGAQDTQYF	TGTGCCAGCAGCGGACTAGGGGGGGCGCAAGATACGCAGTATTTT
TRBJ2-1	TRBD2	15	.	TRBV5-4	CASSLGLAENNEQFF	TGTGCCAGCAGCTTGGGACTAGCGGAAAACAATGAGCAGTTCTTC
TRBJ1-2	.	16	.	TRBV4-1	CASSQDNINRDYGYTF	TGCGCCAGCAGCCAAGATAACATAAACAGGGATTATGGCTACACCTTC
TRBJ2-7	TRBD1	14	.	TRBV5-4	CASSLVTGKGEQYF	TGTGCCAGCAGCTTGGTGACAGGGAAAGGCGAGCAGTACTTC
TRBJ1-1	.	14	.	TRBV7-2	CASNAGVMNTEAFF	TGTGCCAGCAACGCGGGGGTCATGAACACTGAAGCTTTCTTT
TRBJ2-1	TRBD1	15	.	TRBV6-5	CASRFDRAAYNEQFF	TGTGCCAGCAGGTTCGACAGGGCGGCCTACAATGAGCAGTTCTTC
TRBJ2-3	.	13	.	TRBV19	CASRAQGIDTQYF	TGTGCCAGTAGAGCTCAGGGAATTGACACGCAGTATTTT
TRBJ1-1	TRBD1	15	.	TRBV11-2	CASSLATGGSTEAFF	TGTGCCAGCAGCTTAGCAACAGGGGGCTCCACTGAAGCTTTCTTT